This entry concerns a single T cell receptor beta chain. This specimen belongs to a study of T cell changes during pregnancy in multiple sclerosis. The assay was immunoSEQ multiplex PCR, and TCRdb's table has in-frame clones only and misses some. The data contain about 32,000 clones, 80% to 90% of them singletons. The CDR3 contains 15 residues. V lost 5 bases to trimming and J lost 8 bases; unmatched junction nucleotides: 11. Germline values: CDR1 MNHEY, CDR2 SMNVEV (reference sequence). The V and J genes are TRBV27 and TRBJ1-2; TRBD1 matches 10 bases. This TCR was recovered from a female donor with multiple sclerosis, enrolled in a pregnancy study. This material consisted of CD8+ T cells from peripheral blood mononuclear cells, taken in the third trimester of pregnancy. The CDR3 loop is CASSPFQGQGKGYTF. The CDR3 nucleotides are TGTGCCAGCAGTCCGTTCCAGGGACAGGGGAAAGGCTACACCTTC.